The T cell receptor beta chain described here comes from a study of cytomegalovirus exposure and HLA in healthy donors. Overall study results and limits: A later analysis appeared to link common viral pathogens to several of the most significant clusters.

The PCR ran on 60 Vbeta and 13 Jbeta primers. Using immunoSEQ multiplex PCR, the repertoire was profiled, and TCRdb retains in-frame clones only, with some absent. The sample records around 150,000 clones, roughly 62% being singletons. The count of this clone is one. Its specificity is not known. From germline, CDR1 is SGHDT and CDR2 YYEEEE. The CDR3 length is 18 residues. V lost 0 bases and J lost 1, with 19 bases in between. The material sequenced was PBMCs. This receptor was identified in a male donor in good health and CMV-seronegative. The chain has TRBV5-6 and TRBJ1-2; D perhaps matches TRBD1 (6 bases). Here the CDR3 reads CASSLGTDLRRINYGYTF. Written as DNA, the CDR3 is TGTGCCAGCAGCTTGGGGACAGACTTACGAAGAATTAACTATGGCTACACCTTC.